This T cell receptor beta chain was recovered during a study of a mutant IDH1 vaccine in newly diagnosed glioma. This CDR3 contains 11 residues. From germline, CDR1 is GTSNPN and CDR2 SVGIG (reference sequence). The V end lost 2 bases, the J end lost 0 bases, and 2 bases lay between the germline ends. This clone came up a few times. The antigen is unknown. Time point of the sample: week 11, during vaccination. Alongside topical imiquimod, each dose of vaccine comprised 300 ug of mutant IDH1 20-mer peptide. Produced via immunoSEQ multiplex PCR; TCRdb's table is partial and in-frame only. The profile covers about 62,000 clones, with approximately 89% appearing a single time and more than 1.5% taken by the ten largest.

The V and J genes are TRBV30 and TRBJ2-7; D remains ambiguous. The sample was PBMCs, taken from a glioma patient whose treatment included an IDH1 peptide vaccine. The source is a middle-aged man with glioma. The CDR3 protein is CAWSHSYEQYV. In DNA form, the CDR3 reads TGTGCCTGGAGTCACTCCTACGAGCAGTACGTC.